This T cell receptor (beta chain) was identified during a study of cytomegalovirus exposure and HLA in healthy donors. Germline V CDR1 and CDR2: SGHDN, FVKESK. This CDR3 region has 11 residues. Study-wide results and caveats: The authors confirmed in vitro that a few CMV-associated chains were specific for CMV antigens. A reported reduction in N-insertions relative to the 666-donor mean was seen in an Asian-associated ancestry cluster in a later analysis. For most TCR beta V segments, an earlier analysis put the productive rate at about 87% or about 30% of the time. Overall, approximately 180 TCR beta chains were annotated as cytomegalovirus-associated.

To note about this clone: What it binds is unknown.

In the PCR, 60 Vbeta and 13 Jbeta primers were used. Some clones are missing from TCRdb's copy, which holds only in-frame ones; the method was immunoSEQ multiplex PCR. The profile shows under 200,000 clones, 80% of them singletons. This TCR was sampled from a young man in good health and CMV-seronegative. The sample consisted of PBMCs. The genes are TRBV14 and TRBJ2-5, with D unresolved. Gene TRBJ2-7 matches the end of the DNA better, so the J call may be wrong. The CDR3 reads CASSQNYEQYF. The CDR3 nucleotides are TGTGCCAGCAGCCAAAACTACGAGCAGTACTTC.